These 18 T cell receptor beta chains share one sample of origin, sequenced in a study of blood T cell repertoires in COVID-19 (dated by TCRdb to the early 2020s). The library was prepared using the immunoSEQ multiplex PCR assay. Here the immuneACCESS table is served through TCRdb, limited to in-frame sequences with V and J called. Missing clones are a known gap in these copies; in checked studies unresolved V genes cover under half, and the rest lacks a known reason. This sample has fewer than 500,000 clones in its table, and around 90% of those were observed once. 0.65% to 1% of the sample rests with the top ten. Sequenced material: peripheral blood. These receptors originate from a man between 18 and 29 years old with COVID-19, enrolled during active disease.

The CDR3 DNA follows: TGCGCCAGCACCCCAGGACTACCTCAAGAGACCCAGTACTTC. Residues: CASTPGLPQETQYF. The rearrangement uses TRBV5-1 and TRBJ2-5, with D perhaps TRBD2 (6 bases). CDR3 size: 14 residues. V was shortened by 6 bases and J by 2 bases, with 14 bases between the two germline ends. Looked up from germline, CDR1 is SGHRS and CDR2 is YFSETQ.

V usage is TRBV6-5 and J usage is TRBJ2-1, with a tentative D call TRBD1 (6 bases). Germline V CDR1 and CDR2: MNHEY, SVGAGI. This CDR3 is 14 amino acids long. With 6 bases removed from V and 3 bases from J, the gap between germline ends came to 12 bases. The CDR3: CASRDSGVYNEQFF. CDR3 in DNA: TGTGCCAGCAGGGATTCAGGGGTCTACAATGAGCAGTTCTTC.

Here the CDR3 reads CASSEVGQAEVIGTF. The CDR3, as DNA: TGTGCCAGCAGCGAAGTGGGACAGGCGGAGGTTATAGGAACCTTC. The J gene is TRBJ1-2, the V gene TRBV14, with 8 bases fitting TRBD1. Per the germline V gene, CDR1 is SGHDN and CDR2 is FVKESK. Trimming cost V 5 bases and J 14 bases; bases outside gene matches: 19. This CDR3 has 15 residues.

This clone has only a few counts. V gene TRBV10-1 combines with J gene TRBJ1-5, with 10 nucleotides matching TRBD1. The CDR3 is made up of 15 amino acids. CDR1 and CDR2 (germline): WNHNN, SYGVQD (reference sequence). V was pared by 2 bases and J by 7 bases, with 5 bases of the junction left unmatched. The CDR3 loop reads CASSEGTGEGQPQHF. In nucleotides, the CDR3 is TGCGCCAGCAGTGAGGGGACAGGGGAAGGACAGCCCCAGCATTTT.

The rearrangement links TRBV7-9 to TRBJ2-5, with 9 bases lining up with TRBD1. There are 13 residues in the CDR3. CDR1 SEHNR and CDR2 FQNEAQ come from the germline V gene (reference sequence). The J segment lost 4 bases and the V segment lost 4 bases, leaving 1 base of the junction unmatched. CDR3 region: CASSSTGGETQYF. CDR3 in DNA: TGTGCCAGCAGCTCGACAGGGGGAGAGACCCAGTACTTC.

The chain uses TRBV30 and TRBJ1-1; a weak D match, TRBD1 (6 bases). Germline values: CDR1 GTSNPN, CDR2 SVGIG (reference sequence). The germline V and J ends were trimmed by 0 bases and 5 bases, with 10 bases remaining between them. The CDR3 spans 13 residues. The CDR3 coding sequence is TGTGCCTGGAGTGTACTAGGGGGAACTGAAGCTTTCTTT. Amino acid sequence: CAWSVLGGTEAFF.

CDR3 in DNA: TGTGCCAGCAGTCAACAGGGGGGTGAGCAGTTCTTC. It translates to CASSQQGGEQFF. The chain recombines TRBV6-6 with TRBJ2-1; 8 bases line up with TRBD1. The CDR3 totals 12 residues. The junction had 3 bases not matched to a gene; V was cut back by 5 bases and J by 9 bases. Looked up from germline, CDR1 is MNHNY and CDR2 is SVGAGI (reference sequence).

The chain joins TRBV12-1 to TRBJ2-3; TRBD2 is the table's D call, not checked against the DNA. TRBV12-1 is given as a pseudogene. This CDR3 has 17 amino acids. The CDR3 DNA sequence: TGTGCCAGCAGCTTTTCCGGACTAGCGGGGGTATCGGATACGCAGTATTTT. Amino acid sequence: CASSFSGLAGVSDTQYF.

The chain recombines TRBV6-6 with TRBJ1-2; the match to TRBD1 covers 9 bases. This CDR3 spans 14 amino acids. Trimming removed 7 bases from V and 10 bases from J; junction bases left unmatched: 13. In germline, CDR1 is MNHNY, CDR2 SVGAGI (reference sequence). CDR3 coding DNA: TGTGCCAGCACCCCTCTGGGACAGGGTTCCCACTACACCTTC. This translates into CASTPLGQGSHYTF.

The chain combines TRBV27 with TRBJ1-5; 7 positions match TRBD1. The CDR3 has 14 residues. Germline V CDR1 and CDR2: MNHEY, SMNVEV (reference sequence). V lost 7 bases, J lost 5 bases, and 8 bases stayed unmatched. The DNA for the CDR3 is TGTGCCAGCAAAAGGGGGCTCTCGGATCAGCCCCAGCATTTT. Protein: CASKRGLSDQPQHF.

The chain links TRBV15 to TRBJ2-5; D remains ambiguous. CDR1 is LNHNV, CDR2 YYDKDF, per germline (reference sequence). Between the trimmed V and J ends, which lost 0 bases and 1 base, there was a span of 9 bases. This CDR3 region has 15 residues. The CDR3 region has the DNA TGTGCCACCAGCAGAGATCGGTCGGTCCAAGAGACCCAGTACTTC. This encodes CATSRDRSVQETQYF.

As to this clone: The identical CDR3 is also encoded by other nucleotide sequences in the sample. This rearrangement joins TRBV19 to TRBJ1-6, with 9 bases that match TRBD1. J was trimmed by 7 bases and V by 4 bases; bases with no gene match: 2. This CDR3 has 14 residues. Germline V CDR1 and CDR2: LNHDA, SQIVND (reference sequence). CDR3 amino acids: CASSTGQGNSPLHF. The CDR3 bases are TGTGCCAGTAGTACCGGACAGGGGAATTCACCCCTCCACTTT.

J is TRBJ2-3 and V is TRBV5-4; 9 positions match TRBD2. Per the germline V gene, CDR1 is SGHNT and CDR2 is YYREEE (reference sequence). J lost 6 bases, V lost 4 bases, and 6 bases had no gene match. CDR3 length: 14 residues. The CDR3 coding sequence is TGTGCCAGCAGCGGGCGGGGGGGCCTGGATACGCAGTATTTT. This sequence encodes CASSGRGGLDTQYF.

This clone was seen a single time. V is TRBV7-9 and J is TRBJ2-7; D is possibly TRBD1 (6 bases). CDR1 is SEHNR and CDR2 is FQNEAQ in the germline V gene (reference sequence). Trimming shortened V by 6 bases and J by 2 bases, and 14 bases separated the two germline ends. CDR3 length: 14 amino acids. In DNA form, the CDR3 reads TGTGCCAGCAGTAGCTTGAGGGGGACCTACGAGCAGTACTTC. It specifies CASSSLRGTYEQYF.

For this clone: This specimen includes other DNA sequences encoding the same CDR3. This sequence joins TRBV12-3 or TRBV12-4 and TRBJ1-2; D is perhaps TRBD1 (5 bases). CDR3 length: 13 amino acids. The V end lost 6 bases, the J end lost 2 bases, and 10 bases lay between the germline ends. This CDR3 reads CASSLGVNYGYTF. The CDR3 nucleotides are TGTGCCAGCAGCCTAGGGGTGAACTATGGCTACACCTTC.

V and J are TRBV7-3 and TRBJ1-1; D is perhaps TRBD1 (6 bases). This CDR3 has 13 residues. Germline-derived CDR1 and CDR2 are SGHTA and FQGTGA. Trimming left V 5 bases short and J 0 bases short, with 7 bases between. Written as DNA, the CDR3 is TGTGCCAGCAGCCAGGGGATGAACACTGAAGCTTTCTTT. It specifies CASSQGMNTEAFF.

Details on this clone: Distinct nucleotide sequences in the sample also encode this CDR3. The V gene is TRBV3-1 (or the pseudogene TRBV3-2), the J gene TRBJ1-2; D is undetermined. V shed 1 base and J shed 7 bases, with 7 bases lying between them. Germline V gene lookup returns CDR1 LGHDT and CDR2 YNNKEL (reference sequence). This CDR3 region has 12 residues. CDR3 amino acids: CASSQGPVGYTF. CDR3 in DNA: TGTGCCAGCAGCCAAGGGCCCGTTGGCTACACCTTC.

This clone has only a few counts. The CDR3 loop reads CASRTGQGSNQPQHF. The CDR3 nucleotides are TGTGCCAGCAGAACGGGACAGGGGAGCAATCAGCCCCAGCATTTT. V gene TRBV2 combines with J gene TRBJ1-5; TRBD1 matches 10 bases. J gave up 1 base and V 6 bases, and 3 bases lay outside the gene matches. Germline V gives CDR1 SNHLY, CDR2 FYNNEI. This CDR3 is built from 15 residues.